This T cell receptor beta chain was sequenced during a study of blood T cell repertoires in COVID-19. V shed 6 bases, J shed 2 bases, and the junction held 4 bases outside the gene matches. In germline, CDR1 is MNHEY, CDR2 SVGAGI. The CDR3 contains 14 residues. Data came from immunoSEQ multiplex PCR; TCRdb stores just in-frame clones and leaves some out. The data hold 150,000 or so clones, with around 88% observed a single time. This sequence joins TRBV6-5 and TRBJ1-5; 7 positions match TRBD1. Sequenced input: peripheral blood. The TCR sequence derives from a human donor in a cohort sampled during active COVID-19. The DNA of the CDR3 is TGTGCCAGCAGAAACAGGGGCGGCAATCAGCCCCAGCATTTT. Translating it yields CASRNRGGNQPQHF.